This TCR beta chain was profiled in a study of T cell responses to AZD1222 COVID-19 vaccine. Whole-study results and caveats: Only a handful of people who got AZD1222 tested seropositive at baseline. Breadth and depth of Spike-specific TCRs rose after two AZD1222 doses. CD4 TCRs covered the whole spike, strongest at regions 160-218 and 743-854. Only after the peak T cell response were repertoires sampled.

The CDR3 has 17 residues. Trimming took 6 bases from V and 2 from J, leaving 20 bases between them. CDR1 is KGHSH, CDR2 LQKENI, per germline. A word on this clone: The antigen is not known.

The protocol was immunoSEQ multiplex PCR, while the TCRdb copy is restricted to in-frame clones and leaves out a portion. The sample comprises 98,000 or so clones, approximately 86% of which are singletons, and approximately 3% rests with the top ten. This receptor was taken from an adult who received the MenACWY meningococcal vaccine as a control. The chain is built from TRBV18 and TRBJ1-5; tentatively, D is TRBD1 (5 bases). The sample was peripheral blood, taken 28 days after the second dose of the MenACWY control vaccine. DNA of the CDR3: TGTGCCAGCTCGGGGGACGCGGCGAGACGAGGCAATCAGCCCCAGCATTTT. Its protein product is CASSGDAARRGNQPQHF.